This TCR beta chain originates from a study of blood T cell repertoires in COVID-19. Background on the study: Samples of COVID-19 (acute and convalescent) were obtained from the United States, Italy and Spain. Sample material is recorded as cDNA or gDNA derived from T cells, B-cell-depleted T cells, or PBMCs.

V lost 3 bases and J 5 bases, leaving 10 bases between the germline ends. The germline gives CDR1 KGHSH, CDR2 LQKENI. CDR3 length: 13 residues. Per the authors' pipeline: Estimation of nucleated cell counts relied on the amplification of reference gene primers. Generated by immunoSEQ multiplex PCR, the TCRdb table keeps only in-frame clones and is missing some. D and trimming were read from the DNA, whereas the V and J calls and clone size are those reported in that table. The data show about 59,000 clones, 70% to 90% seen once. Turning to this clone: The same CDR3 also results from other DNA sequences found in this sample.

The sequencing input was peripheral blood. The sequence came from a man aged 55 to 69 with active or convalescent COVID-19. This rearrangement joins TRBV18 to TRBJ2-5; tentative D call: TRBD2 (5 bases). The CDR3 coding sequence is TGTGCCAGCTCACCCCGGGGAAGGGAGACCCAGTACTTC. Encoded protein: CASSPRGRETQYF.